This paragraph covers one T cell receptor beta chain sequence. This entry comes from a study of blood T cell repertoires in COVID-19. Study overall: The origin of the acute and convalescent COVID-19 samples was the United States, Italy and Spain. Sample material is recorded as cDNA or gDNA derived from T cells, B-cell-depleted T cells, or PBMCs.

Data came from immunoSEQ multiplex PCR; TCRdb stores just in-frame clones and leaves some out. This repertoire shows under 250,000 clones, about 79% found once; its top ten account for roughly 8.7%. Sequenced input: peripheral blood. This TCR derives from a middle-aged man with active or convalescent COVID-19.

This CDR3 reads CATSRGLADPKGEQYF. CDR3 sequence (DNA): TGTGCCACCAGCAGAGGACTAGCGGACCCCAAGGGCGAGCAGTACTTC. V gene TRBV15 combines with J gene TRBJ2-7; 9 positions agree with TRBD2. Losses at the gene ends were 1 base for V and 6 bases for J; bases not matched to a gene: 10. Germline V gives CDR1 LNHNV, CDR2 YYDKDF (reference sequence). CDR3 length: 16 residues.